This TCR beta chain was obtained from a study of identical twins. Study-level findings and limits: In monozygotic twins, models underestimated the sharing of out-of-frame TCR alpha. These conclusions were based on statistical analysis (cross-sectional, not following the same donors).

MiXCR, run by TCRdb on the 5' RACE reads, gives a single entry per CDR3 protein. The sample includes 650,000 to 800,000 distinct CDR3 sequences, 8.5% to 9% seen only once; the top ten take 0.98%. This clonotype was counted at least ten times. Its antigen is unknown. CDR3 length: 13 amino acids. Germline CDR1 and CDR2: SGDLS and YYNGEE. Trimming removed 7 bases at V and 3 bases at J, with 11 bases between. These same data were also listed under a study on yellow fever vaccine responses in identical twins.

Sequenced sample: PBMCs. The chain recombines TRBV9 with TRBJ2-1; D possibly corresponds to TRBD2 (5 bases). The TCR comes from a woman aged 18-30 years in good health. In nucleotides, the CDR3 is TGTGCCAGCGGGTCAGACTACTACAATGAGCAGTTCTTC. Its translation is CASGSDYYNEQFF.